This entry concerns a single T cell receptor beta chain. It was during active infection that Seattle patients were enrolled and then longitudinally followed. The sample belongs to a study of blood T cell repertoires in COVID-19. V shed 4 bases and J shed 4 bases, with 6 bases lying between them. The CDR3 consists of 12 residues. CDR1 and CDR2 from the germline V gene are MNHEY and SMNVEV (reference sequence). As processed by the authors: Reference gene primers were amplified, and this amplification served to estimate nucleated cell counts. TCRdb keeps only in-frame clones here, not all; method: immunoSEQ multiplex PCR. The V and J calls and clone size come from that table; D and trimming were worked out from the DNA. The sample has more than 250,000 clones, approximately 90% seen once.

Material for sequencing was peripheral blood. The chain combines TRBV27 with TRBJ2-3; no definite D call. This TCR derives from a woman aged 25 to 39 with COVID-19, enrolled during active disease. The CDR3 loop is CASSSQADTQYF. CDR3 DNA: TGTGCCAGCAGTTCCCAGGCAGATACGCAGTATTTT.